This T cell receptor beta chain was sequenced during a study of technical replicates of blood from a handful of donors. The germline V gene encodes CDR1 WSHSY and CDR2 SAAADI. The V end was cut by 0 bases, the J end by 2 bases, with 11 bases between. The CDR3 contains 16 residues. The data were produced by immunoSEQ multiplex PCR, yet TCRdb's version contains in-frame clones alone and is incomplete. In the table there are tens of thousands of clones, 95% to 98% of which are singletons. The sequence came from a human donor in good health. The material sequenced was T cells isolated from PBMCs. The V and J genes are TRBV10-2 and TRBJ1-3; the D gene is possibly TRBD1 (6 bases). In DNA form, the CDR3 reads TGCGCCAGCAGTGAGTCGGGACACAGGGCTGGAAACACCATATATTTT. This sequence encodes CASSESGHRAGNTIYF.